A selection of T cell receptor beta chains follows, all from one sample in a study of blood T cells in healthy people across ages. TCRdb ran MiXCR on the 5' RACE reads and lists one entry per CDR3 protein. The table records 1.5 million to 2 million distinct CDR3 sequences, 39% of them present only once. Source material: blood. Receptors originate from a human donor in good health. Each CDR3 is given with its conserved first and last residue. The D gene is left open where the match is weak. Clone size appears in some rows only: once, few, many, or a class for an expanded clone.

V gene: TRBV6-2/TRBV6-3; D gene: -; J gene: TRBJ2-7; clone size: -; CDR3 protein: CASLEKAGVYEQYF; CDR3 DNA: TGTGCCAGCCTGGAAAAGGCAGGGGTCTACGAGCAGTACTTC
V gene: TRBV7-2; D gene: TRBD2; J gene: TRBJ2-3; clone size: many; CDR3 protein: CASGKRGVSDTQYF; CDR3 DNA: TGTGCCAGCGGCAAGCGGGGGGTGTCAGATACGCAGTATTTT
V gene: TRBV4-2; D gene: TRBD2; J gene: TRBJ2-3; clone size: -; CDR3 protein: CASSQDRQGGSGGTQYF; CDR3 DNA: TGTGCCAGCAGCCAAGATCGACAAGGAGGTAGCGGGGGTACGCAGTATTTT
V gene: TRBV7-3; D gene: -; J gene: TRBJ1-1; clone size: -; CDR3 protein: CASKRSSEGTEAFF; CDR3 DNA: TGTGCCAGCAAGCGAAGCTCGGAGGGGACTGAAGCTTTCTTT
V gene: TRBV28; D gene: -; J gene: TRBJ1-1; clone size: few; CDR3 protein: CASSFLGGDTEAFF; CDR3 DNA: TGTGCCAGCAGTTTCTTAGGGGGGGACACTGAAGCTTTCTTT
V gene: TRBV6-5; D gene: -; J gene: TRBJ1-5; clone size: -; CDR3 protein: CASSEVVSQPQHF; CDR3 DNA: TGTGCCAGCAGTGAAGTCGTTAGTCAGCCCCAGCATTTT
V gene: TRBV7-2; D gene: -; J gene: TRBJ1-2; clone size: -; CDR3 protein: CASSLGVTAGGGYTF; CDR3 DNA: TGTGCCAGCAGCTTAGGAGTTACCGCCGGAGGAGGCTACACCTTC
V gene: TRBV12-3/TRBV12-4; D gene: -; J gene: TRBJ1-2; clone size: many; CDR3 protein: CASSGQGRANYGYTF; CDR3 DNA: TGTGCCAGCAGTGGTCAGGGTCGAGCTAACTATGGCTACACCTTC
V gene: TRBV20-1; D gene: TRBD1; J gene: TRBJ2-3; clone size: few; CDR3 protein: CSASQGVGTDTQYF; CDR3 DNA: TGCAGTGCTAGTCAGGGGGTAGGGACAGATACGCAGTATTTT
V gene: TRBV7-2; D gene: -; J gene: TRBJ1-3; clone size: -; CDR3 protein: CASSFQSLAGNTIYF; CDR3 DNA: TGTGCCAGCAGCTTCCAATCTTTGGCTGGAAACACCATATATTTT
V gene: TRBV5-1; D gene: -; J gene: TRBJ1-2; clone size: -; CDR3 protein: CASSLDGGERGYTF; CDR3 DNA: TGCGCCAGCAGCTTGGATGGGGGGGAGAGAGGCTACACCTTC
V gene: TRBV20-1; D gene: TRBD1; J gene: TRBJ1-2; clone size: few; CDR3 protein: CSAIKTGGAYGYTF; CDR3 DNA: TGCAGTGCTATCAAGACAGGGGGCGCCTATGGCTACACCTTC
V gene: TRBV7-2; D gene: -; J gene: TRBJ1-5; clone size: few; CDR3 protein: CASRPNGNVGQPQHF; CDR3 DNA: TGTGCCAGCAGACCGAACGGGAATGTTGGTCAGCCCCAGCATTTT
V gene: TRBV4-2; D gene: -; J gene: TRBJ1-2; clone size: -; CDR3 protein: CASSQNGEFYGYAF; CDR3 DNA: TGTGCCAGCAGCCAGAACGGGGAGTTCTATGGCTACGCCTTC
V gene: TRBV4-1; D gene: TRBD1; J gene: TRBJ2-2; clone size: -; CDR3 protein: CASSQTTGLGTGELFF; CDR3 DNA: TGCGCCAGCAGCCAGACGACAGGGCTAGGCACCGGGGAGCTGTTTTTT
V gene: TRBV7-9; D gene: -; J gene: TRBJ2-1; clone size: -; CDR3 protein: CASSLGLWVGEQFF; CDR3 DNA: TGTGCCAGCAGCTTAGGACTCTGGGTCGGTGAGCAGTTCTTC
V gene: TRBV7-2; D gene: TRBD2; J gene: TRBJ2-7; clone size: -; CDR3 protein: CASIYEGTSGGYSEQYF; CDR3 DNA: TGTGCCAGCATATACGAGGGGACTAGCGGGGGCTATAGCGAGCAGTACTTC
V gene: TRBV4-2; D gene: TRBD1; J gene: TRBJ2-7; clone size: few; CDR3 protein: CASSQVRWDRTSYEQYF; CDR3 DNA: TGTGCCAGCAGCCAGGTTCGGTGGGACAGGACATCCTACGAGCAGTACTTC
V gene: TRBV6-1; D gene: TRBD1; J gene: TRBJ2-1; clone size: -; CDR3 protein: CASSERTGKGEQFF; CDR3 DNA: TGCGCCAGCAGTGAACGGACAGGGAAGGGTGAGCAGTTCTTC
V gene: TRBV5-1; D gene: TRBD2; J gene: TRBJ2-1; clone size: many; CDR3 protein: CASSLLLAGEQFF; CDR3 DNA: TGCGCCAGCAGCTTACTCCTAGCGGGTGAGCAGTTCTTC
V gene: TRBV9; D gene: TRBD2; J gene: TRBJ2-3; clone size: few; CDR3 protein: CASSARLASTDTQYF; CDR3 DNA: TGTGCCAGCAGCGCCAGACTAGCATCCACAGATACGCAGTATTTT
V gene: TRBV20-1; D gene: TRBD2; J gene: TRBJ2-5; clone size: -; CDR3 protein: CSADTSGGRQETQYF; CDR3 DNA: TGCAGTGCTGATACTAGCGGGGGACGCCAAGAGACCCAGTACTTC
V gene: TRBV6-6; D gene: TRBD2; J gene: TRBJ2-3; clone size: -; CDR3 protein: CASSYPRTSDYTDTQYF; CDR3 DNA: TGTGCCAGCAGTTACCCTAGGACTAGCGATTACACAGATACGCAGTATTTT
V gene: TRBV12-3/TRBV12-4; D gene: -; J gene: TRBJ2-7; clone size: -; CDR3 protein: CASSLVRWGGRYEQYF; CDR3 DNA: TGTGCCAGCAGTTTAGTTAGGTGGGGGGGCCGGTACGAGCAGTACTTC
V gene: TRBV5-6; D gene: -; J gene: TRBJ1-4; clone size: once; CDR3 protein: CASSSEPRAEKLFF; CDR3 DNA: TGTGCCAGCAGTTCCGAGCCCCGGGCTGAAAAACTGTTTTTT
V gene: TRBV7-3; D gene: -; J gene: TRBJ2-1; clone size: few; CDR3 protein: CASSPHDQGRGANEQFF; CDR3 DNA: TGTGCCAGCAGCCCACATGATCAGGGACGCGGGGCCAATGAGCAGTTCTTC
V gene: TRBV7-8; D gene: -; J gene: TRBJ1-5; clone size: -; CDR3 protein: CASSLLSGAGPQHF; CDR3 DNA: TGTGCCAGCAGCTTACTGTCGGGGGCAGGCCCCCAGCATTTT
V gene: TRBV11-3; D gene: -; J gene: TRBJ2-1; clone size: -; CDR3 protein: CASSLDWSVQFF; CDR3 DNA: TGTGCCAGCAGCTTAGATTGGAGTGTACAGTTCTTC
V gene: TRBV6-6; D gene: TRBD1; J gene: TRBJ1-2; clone size: -; CDR3 protein: CASSQTGAVTNYGHTF; CDR3 DNA: TGTGCCAGCAGCCAGACAGGGGCCGTAACGAACTATGGCCACACCTTC
V gene: TRBV20-1; D gene: TRBD2; J gene: TRBJ2-7; clone size: -; CDR3 protein: CSAREAGGGGEQYF; CDR3 DNA: TGCAGTGCTAGAGAGGCGGGGGGCGGGGGCGAGCAGTACTTC
V gene: TRBV4-1; D gene: -; J gene: TRBJ1-2; clone size: -; CDR3 protein: CASSQVRGDITHGYTF; CDR3 DNA: TGCGCCAGCAGCCAAGTTAGGGGCGACATTACCCATGGCTACACCTTC
V gene: TRBV4-1; D gene: -; J gene: TRBJ1-2; clone size: many; CDR3 protein: CASSQDQALPGYTF; CDR3 DNA: TGCGCCAGCAGCCAAGATCAAGCTCTTCCCGGCTACACCTTC
V gene: TRBV20-1; D gene: -; J gene: TRBJ2-3; clone size: -; CDR3 protein: CSAREAPGDTQYF; CDR3 DNA: TGCAGTGCTAGAGAGGCCCCCGGGGATACGCAGTATTTT
V gene: TRBV3-1; D gene: -; J gene: TRBJ1-2; clone size: -; CDR3 protein: CASSQDITAIYGYTF; CDR3 DNA: TGTGCCAGCAGCCAAGATATCACAGCCATCTATGGCTACACCTTC
V gene: TRBV9; D gene: -; J gene: TRBJ2-5; clone size: few; CDR3 protein: CASSAAIQGTQYF; CDR3 DNA: TGTGCCAGCAGCGCAGCGATCCAAGGGACCCAGTACTTC
V gene: TRBV5-8; D gene: -; J gene: TRBJ1-1; clone size: -; CDR3 protein: CASSLLPLGGAFF; CDR3 DNA: TGTGCCAGCAGCTTGCTCCCCCTGGGGGGAGCTTTCTTT
V gene: TRBV7-9; D gene: TRBD1; J gene: TRBJ1-2; clone size: -; CDR3 protein: CVSSLAATGGSYGYTF; CDR3 DNA: TGTGTCAGCAGCTTAGCCGCGACAGGGGGTAGCTATGGCTACACCTTC
V gene: TRBV28; D gene: -; J gene: TRBJ2-3; clone size: few; CDR3 protein: CASSFRGPAPRTQYF; CDR3 DNA: TGTGCCAGCAGTTTTAGGGGACCCGCCCCACGTACGCAGTATTTT
V gene: TRBV20-1; D gene: -; J gene: TRBJ2-1; clone size: -; CDR3 protein: CSASDLRSSLTNEQFF; CDR3 DNA: TGCAGTGCTAGCGATCTCCGGTCTTCTCTTACCAATGAGCAGTTCTTC
V gene: TRBV15; D gene: TRBD1; J gene: TRBJ2-3; clone size: -; CDR3 protein: CATSNLFQGATDTQYF; CDR3 DNA: TGTGCCACCAGCAACCTTTTTCAGGGGGCCACAGATACGCAGTATTTT
V gene: TRBV12-3/TRBV12-4; D gene: -; J gene: TRBJ2-4; clone size: -; CDR3 protein: CASSLQDTAKNIQYF; CDR3 DNA: TGTGCCAGCAGTTTACAGGACACGGCCAAAAACATTCAGTACTTC
V gene: TRBV29-1; D gene: -; J gene: TRBJ2-1; clone size: few; CDR3 protein: CVAVYNEQFF; CDR3 DNA: TGCGTGGCAGTCTACAATGAGCAGTTCTTC
V gene: TRBV7-9; D gene: -; J gene: TRBJ1-1; clone size: -; CDR3 protein: CASTSTAAEAFF; CDR3 DNA: TGTGCCAGCACCTCCACGGCCGCTGAAGCTTTCTTT
V gene: TRBV6-5; D gene: -; J gene: TRBJ1-1; clone size: -; CDR3 protein: CASSYSPDPSVPEAFF; CDR3 DNA: TGTGCCAGCAGTTACTCCCCAGACCCCAGCGTGCCTGAAGCTTTCTTT
V gene: TRBV12-3/TRBV12-4; D gene: TRBD2; J gene: TRBJ2-1; clone size: -; CDR3 protein: CASSPRAGGPHGQFF; CDR3 DNA: TGTGCCAGCAGCCCCCGAGCGGGGGGGCCCCATGGGCAGTTCTTC
V gene: TRBV4-1; D gene: TRBD2; J gene: TRBJ2-5; clone size: -; CDR3 protein: CASSQPSGGVSVQETQYF; CDR3 DNA: TGCGCCAGCAGCCAACCTAGCGGGGGGGTCTCAGTTCAAGAGACCCAGTACTTC
V gene: TRBV7-2; D gene: -; J gene: TRBJ2-7; clone size: -; CDR3 protein: CASSLRGHFYEQYF; CDR3 DNA: TGTGCCAGCAGCTTAAGGGGACACTTCTACGAGCAGTACTTC
V gene: TRBV21-1; D gene: -; J gene: TRBJ2-5; clone size: few; CDR3 protein: CASSASGGERTQYF; CDR3 DNA: TGTGCCAGCAGTGCGAGCGGTGGAGAAAGGACCCAGTACTTC
V gene: TRBV6-1; D gene: -; J gene: TRBJ2-7; clone size: -; CDR3 protein: CASSELGYVDEQYF; CDR3 DNA: TGTGCCAGCAGTGAACTCGGGTATGTAGACGAGCAGTACTTC
V gene: TRBV20-1; D gene: -; J gene: TRBJ2-3; clone size: -; CDR3 protein: CSARGLGDTQYF; CDR3 DNA: TGCAGTGCTAGGGGTTTGGGAGATACGCAGTATTTT
V gene: TRBV7-8; D gene: TRBD1; J gene: TRBJ1-2; clone size: -; CDR3 protein: CASSLAVGTGDYGYTF; CDR3 DNA: TGTGCCAGCAGCTTAGCGGTAGGGACAGGGGACTATGGCTACACCTTC
V gene: TRBV5-5; D gene: -; J gene: TRBJ2-7; clone size: -; CDR3 protein: CASSLRDGSSYEQYF; CDR3 DNA: TGTGCCAGCAGCTTAAGGGACGGGAGCTCCTACGAGCAGTACTTC
V gene: TRBV6-5; D gene: -; J gene: TRBJ1-2; clone size: few; CDR3 protein: CASSYSFSTGYTF; CDR3 DNA: TGTGCCAGCAGTTACTCTTTCTCCACCGGCTACACCTTC
V gene: TRBV12-5; D gene: -; J gene: TRBJ2-5; clone size: -; CDR3 protein: CASGFSNSGETQYF; CDR3 DNA: TGTGCTAGTGGTTTTAGTAACAGCGGCGAGACCCAGTACTTC
V gene: TRBV29-1; D gene: TRBD1; J gene: TRBJ2-3; clone size: -; CDR3 protein: CSSRDRGSDTQYF; CDR3 DNA: TGCAGCTCGAGGGACAGGGGGTCAGATACGCAGTATTTT
V gene: TRBV12-3/TRBV12-4; D gene: -; J gene: TRBJ2-7; clone size: few; CDR3 protein: CASSISGGLYEQYF; CDR3 DNA: TGTGCCAGCAGCATATCCGGGGGCCTATACGAGCAGTACTTC
V gene: TRBV5-5; D gene: -; J gene: TRBJ1-1; clone size: once; CDR3 protein: CASSLVRGDGTEAFF; CDR3 DNA: TGTGCCAGCAGCTTAGTCAGGGGCGATGGCACTGAAGCTTTCTTT
V gene: TRBV2; D gene: TRBD2; J gene: TRBJ2-1; clone size: -; CDR3 protein: CAGSRGLAFNEQFF; CDR3 DNA: TGTGCCGGCAGCCGGGGACTAGCTTTCAATGAGCAGTTCTTC
V gene: TRBV7-2; D gene: TRBD2; J gene: TRBJ2-3; clone size: few; CDR3 protein: CASSAPIAGLTDTQYF; CDR3 DNA: TGTGCCAGCAGCGCCCCCATAGCGGGTCTCACAGATACGCAGTATTTT
V gene: TRBV20-1; D gene: TRBD2; J gene: TRBJ2-1; clone size: few; CDR3 protein: CSARSPLAGGNEQFF; CDR3 DNA: TGCAGTGCTAGGAGTCCGCTAGCGGGGGGCAATGAGCAGTTCTTC